The 29 T cell receptor beta chains listed next were all sequenced from one sample in a study of blood T cell repertoires in COVID-19 (dated by TCRdb to about 2020). Receptor libraries were prepared by the immunoSEQ multiplex PCR assay. TCRdb carries this immuneACCESS record with in-frame sequences only. Its versions omit some clonotypes, under half of them owing to an unresolved V gene in the studies checked, with the rest unexplained. Within this sample are about 300,000 clones, with 85% to 90% of them counted one time only. Of the sample, less than 3.5% is held by the ten largest clones. The sequenced sample consisted of PBMCs or T cells enriched from blood (not recorded which). These receptors originate from a woman aged 45-65 years who had been exposed to COVID-19.

By share of the sample, this clone is medium-sized. V and J are TRBV4-2 and TRBJ2-7; a weak D match, TRBD1 (5 bases). V dropped 0 bases and J dropped 0 bases, with 12 bases sitting between them. Germline V CDR1 and CDR2: LGHNA, YNFKEQ. This CDR3 contains 16 residues. This chain's CDR3 is CASSQDSDSSSYEQYF. Here the CDR3 DNA reads TGTGCCAGCAGCCAAGATTCCGACAGCAGCTCCTACGAGCAGTACTTC.

This clone was seen a few times. The rearrangement joins TRBV5-1 to TRBJ1-2; possibly TRBD1 for D (6 bases). The CDR3 has 14 residues. Per germline, CDR1 SGHRS and CDR2 YFSETQ. V was clipped by 4 bases and J by 2 bases, with 12 bases between them. CDR3: CASSDGGANYGYTF. CDR3 nucleotide sequence: TGCGCCAGCAGCGATGGGGGCGCGAACTATGGCTACACCTTC.

V gene TRBV9 combines with J gene TRBJ1-3, with a tentative D call TRBD1 (5 bases). The CDR3 consists of 17 residues. Per germline, CDR1 SGDLS and CDR2 YYNGEE. V shed 0 bases and J shed 0 bases, with 13 bases lying between them. CDR3 sequence reads: CASSVATGDPSGNTIYF. DNA for the CDR3: TGTGCCAGCAGCGTAGCCACAGGCGACCCCTCTGGAAACACCATATATTTT.

The chain is built from TRBV5-1 and TRBJ1-1, with 12 bases fitting TRBD1. Germline V lookup: CDR1 SGHRS, CDR2 YFSETQ. The junction had 8 bases not matched to a gene; V was cut back by 3 bases and J by 5 bases. The CDR3 runs to 16 residues. The CDR3 spells CASSWGQGARGTEAFF. In DNA, the CDR3 is TGCGCCAGCAGCTGGGGACAGGGGGCGCGTGGGACTGAAGCTTTCTTT. Full variable domain (rest looked up from reference TRBV5-1 and TRBJ1-1): KAGVTQTPRYLIKTRGQQVTLSCSPISGHRSVSWYQQTPGQGLQFLFEYFSETQRNKGNFPGRFSGRQFSNSRSEMNVSTLELGDSALYLCASSWGQGARGTEAFFGQGTRLTVV.

This clone was seen a handful of times. V usage is TRBV7-9 and J usage is TRBJ2-5, with TRBD1 matching 10 bases. The germline V gene has CDR1 SEHNR and CDR2 FQNEAQ (reference sequence). Germline trimming cut 8 bases from V and 4 bases from J; bases unmatched to any gene: 4. CDR3 length equals 13 residues. The CDR3 DNA follows: TGTGCCAGCTTGGGACAGGGGCCAGAGACCCAGTACTTC. Protein: CASLGQGPETQYF.

This clone was observed once. The gene calls are TRBV7-9 and TRBJ1-4, with D uncertain. From germline, CDR1 is SEHNR and CDR2 FQNEAQ (reference sequence). The CDR3 loop spans 16 amino acids. The ends were cut back, 5 bases at V and 8 bases at J, with 21 bases in the middle. Here the CDR3 DNA reads TGTGCCAGCAGCCCCCAGCGCGTCGGGGTAAAGGAAAAACTGTTTTTT. Protein sequence: CASSPQRVGVKEKLFF.

CDR3 nucleotide sequence: TGTGCCAGCAGCTTAGCGGCGGCCGAACCCTACGAGCAGTACTTC. This encodes CASSLAAAEPYEQYF. The rearrangement joins TRBV7-8 to TRBJ2-7, with D unresolved. CDR1 and CDR2 (germline): SGHVS, FQNEAQ. Trimming took off 0 bases at V and 2 bases at J, with 11 bases between the two ends. This CDR3 is 15 amino acids long.

The CDR3 is CASTGLGATEAFF. The CDR3 region has the DNA TGTGCCAGCACTGGCCTGGGGGCCACTGAAGCTTTCTTT. The chain links TRBV28 to TRBJ1-1, with D perhaps TRBD1 (6 bases). V lost 7 bases and J 4 bases, leaving 13 bases between the germline ends. CDR1 MDHEN and CDR2 SYDVKM come from the germline V gene. The CDR3 is 13 residues long.

In DNA, the CDR3 is TGCGCCAGCAGCTTTACAGGGGGCTTAGCCAAAAACATTCAGTACTTC. It yields the protein CASSFTGGLAKNIQYF. This chain links TRBV5-1 with TRBJ2-4; TRBD1 agrees at 9 bases. Germline V gene sequence: CDR1 SGHRS, CDR2 YFSETQ. This CDR3 comprises 16 residues. The J segment lost 0 bases and the V segment lost 2 bases, leaving 3 bases of the junction unmatched.

The table lists this clone with a count of one. The CDR3 DNA reads TGTGCCTGGAGTGCAGCCCCCACACCGTCGGGAGACACCGGGGAGCTGTTTTTT. It codes for CAWSAAPTPSGDTGELFF. The rearrangement uses TRBV30 and TRBJ2-2; the D gene is possibly TRBD2 (6 bases). The CDR3 consists of 18 residues. CDR1 is GTSNPN and CDR2 is SVGIG in the germline V gene (reference sequence). Trimming cost V 1 base and J 3 bases, with 21 bases left between them. Complete variable domain (other parts from reference TRBV30 and TRBJ2-2): SQTIHQWPATLVQPVGSPLSLECTVEGTSNPNLYWYRQAAGRGLQLLFYSVGIGQISSEVPQNLSASRPQDRQFILSSKKLLLSDSGFYLCAWSAAPTPSGDTGELFFGEGSRLTVL.

This clone occurred a few times. The rearrangement joins TRBV11-2 to TRBJ2-3, with 7 bases aligning to TRBD1. V shed 1 base and J 1 base; nucleotides not matched to a gene: 8. The CDR3 totals 17 residues. The germline V gene encodes CDR1 SGHAT and CDR2 FQNNGV. In nucleotides, the CDR3 is TGTGCCAGCAGCTTAGCCCTTTACGGACAGGGCACAGATACGCAGTATTTT. As protein: CASSLALYGQGTDTQYF.

The rearrangement links TRBV7-9 to TRBJ1-3; D unresolved. V was cut by 1 base and J by 4 bases, with 11 bases left in between. Germline V CDR1 and CDR2: SEHNR, FQNEAQ (reference sequence). The length of the CDR3 is 15 residues. The DNA for the CDR3 is TGTGCCAGCAGCTTAGTTGGCGGGATCGGAAACACCATATATTTT. Protein product: CASSLVGGIGNTIYF. Filled out from reference TRBV7-9 and TRBJ1-3, the complete variable domain reads DTGVSQNPRHKITKRGQNVTFRCDPISEHNRLYWYRQTLGQGPEFLTYFQNEAQLEKSRLLSDRFSAERPKGSFSTLEIQRTEQGDSAMYLCASSLVGGIGNTIYFGEGSWLTVV.

This clone was recorded once. The V and J genes are TRBV3-1 (or the pseudogene TRBV3-2) and TRBJ1-1; 7 nucleotides line up with TRBD1. The V gene end was trimmed by 3 bases and the J gene end by 6 bases; junction bases not matched to a gene: 7. The length of the CDR3 is 14 residues. Germline V gene lookup returns CDR1 LGHDT and CDR2 YNNKEL (reference sequence). The CDR3 protein is CASSQQTGLSEAFF. CDR3 DNA: TGTGCCAGCAGCCAGCAGACAGGGTTGTCTGAAGCTTTCTTT.

This sequence joins TRBV7-6 and TRBJ2-7, with D hard to call. The CDR3 totals 15 residues. V lost 1 base and J 2 bases, leaving 12 bases between the germline ends. Germline-derived CDR1 and CDR2 are SGHVS and FNYEAQ. The CDR3 nucleotides are TGTGCCAGCAGCTTAGGCACTAATAACGCCTACGAGCAGTACTTC. Translated, it gives CASSLGTNNAYEQYF.

The chain has TRBV18 and TRBJ1-5; 8 bases line up with TRBD1. This CDR3 comprises 17 residues. With 6 bases clipped from V and 2 bases from J, the junction kept 12 bases outside the gene matches. Germline CDR1 and CDR2: KGHSH and LQKENI. CDR3 DNA sequence: TGTGCCAGCTCTCAGACATCAGGGGGCGGAGGCAATCAGCCCCAGCATTTT. Protein: CASSQTSGGGGNQPQHF. Combining the CDR3 with reference TRBV18 and TRBJ1-5 gives the whole variable domain NAGVMQNPRHLVRRRGQEARLRCSPMKGHSHVYWYRQLPEEGLKFMVYLQKENIIDESGMPKERFSAEFPKEGPSILRIQQVVRGDSAAYFCASSQTSGGGGNQPQHFGDGTRLSIL.

The V call is TRBV7-2, the J call TRBJ2-1, with 7 nucleotides matching TRBD1. Germline V gives CDR1 SGHTA, CDR2 FQGNSA. The junction had 4 bases not matched to a gene; V was cut back by 5 bases and J by 9 bases. This CDR3 is built from 12 residues. In DNA, the CDR3 is TGTGCCAGCAGCGCTCAGGGGGTTGAGCAGTTCTTC. Amino acid sequence: CASSAQGVEQFF.

The chain recombines TRBV7-2 with TRBJ2-1; 10 positions agree with TRBD2. The CDR3 consists of 17 residues. The trim removed 0 bases at V and 3 bases at J, leaving 5 bases unmatched. Germline values: CDR1 SGHTA, CDR2 FQGNSA. CDR3 coding DNA: TGTGCCAGCAGCTTAGCGCCTAGCGGGGGCGTCTACAATGAGCAGTTCTTC. Translated: CASSLAPSGGVYNEQFF.

The rearrangement joins TRBV18 to TRBJ2-2, with 7 bases identical to TRBD1. This CDR3 region has 17 residues. The V gene end was trimmed by 3 bases and the J gene end by 1 base; junction bases not matched to a gene: 8. The V gene's germline CDR1 is KGHSH and CDR2 LQKENI. The CDR3 spells CASSPSMGQLNTGELFF. The CDR3 coding sequence is TGTGCCAGCTCACCCAGTATGGGACAGCTGAACACCGGGGAGCTGTTTTTT.

V and J are TRBV19 and TRBJ1-6, with 9 bases fitting TRBD1. This CDR3 spans 16 amino acids. In germline, CDR1 is LNHDA, CDR2 SQIVND (reference sequence). J lost 10 bases, V lost 8 bases, and 15 bases had no gene match. The CDR3 DNA is TGTGCCAGTTCCAATTACGCGGGACAGGGTAACTCACCCCTCCACTTT. Protein sequence: CASSNYAGQGNSPLHF.

The chain recombines TRBV27 with TRBJ1-6; 11 bases agree with TRBD1. Trimming cost V 6 bases and J 8 bases; bases outside gene matches: 15. Germline V lookup: CDR1 MNHEY, CDR2 SMNVEV (reference sequence). The CDR3 covers 18 residues. CDR3 loop: CASRFRDRGTKGDSPLHF. The CDR3, as DNA: TGTGCCAGCAGGTTCCGGGACAGGGGGACGAAAGGCGATTCACCCCTCCACTTT.

The chain is built from TRBV4-1 and TRBJ1-4; D might be TRBD1 (5 bases). Trimming took 3 bases from V and 8 from J, leaving 13 bases between them. The CDR3 spans 14 residues. The V gene's germline CDR1 is MGHRA and CDR2 YSYEKL. CDR3 sequence: CASSQGGGTEKLFF. The DNA of the CDR3 is TGCGCCAGCAGCCAGGGCGGGGGGACGGAAAAACTGTTTTTT.

A single count supports this clone. V and J are TRBV4-2 and TRBJ1-1, with D possibly matching TRBD1 (6 bases). Germline CDR1 is LGHNA and CDR2 is YNFKEQ. The CDR3 loop spans 15 amino acids. V lost 3 bases, J lost 6 bases, and 17 bases lay in between. In DNA, the CDR3 is TGTGCCAGCAGCCACTTGACAGGCCATCTCCCTGAAGCTTTCTTT. Translated: CASSHLTGHLPEAFF.

The chain carries TRBV30 and TRBJ2-3, with a possible D match to TRBD2 (5 bases). CDR3 length: 12 amino acids. Germline CDR1 is GTSNPN and CDR2 is SVGIG (reference sequence). V lost 1 base and J lost 5, with 7 bases in between. CDR3 sequence (DNA): TGTGCCTGGAGTGAAGCGGTAGATACGCAGTATTTT. This translates into CAWSEAVDTQYF.

This chain links TRBV3-1 (or the pseudogene TRBV3-2) with TRBJ2-1; 7 bases agree with TRBD1. J lost 4 bases, V lost 2 bases, and 5 bases had no gene match. CDR3 length: 15 residues. Germline assignment: CDR1 LGHDT and CDR2 YNNKEL (reference sequence). The CDR3 is CASSQPGQRYNEQFF. The CDR3 region has the DNA TGTGCCAGCAGCCAACCGGGACAGAGATACAATGAGCAGTTCTTC.

The V gene is TRBV4-1, the J gene TRBJ2-5; perhaps TRBD2 as D (5 bases). Germline CDR1 and CDR2: MGHRA and YSYEKL. The CDR3 spans 17 residues. Deletions cut 1 base from V and 2 bases from J, with 17 bases between. The CDR3 loop reads CASSQGIGGRSQETQYF. DNA for the CDR3: TGCGCCAGCAGCCAAGGTATTGGCGGGCGTAGTCAAGAGACCCAGTACTTC.

V usage is TRBV29-1 and J usage is TRBJ1-2, with D uncertain. V was clipped by 5 bases and J by 4 bases, with 8 bases between them. CDR1 and CDR2 (germline): SQVTM, ANQGSEA. This CDR3 is 11 amino acids long. CDR3 DNA sequence: TGCAGCGTTCGGGATGGCTATGGCTACACCTTC. The encoded protein is CSVRDGYGYTF.

The chain uses TRBV6-5 and TRBJ2-7, with 7 bases lining up with TRBD1. Germline CDR1 MNHEY, CDR2 SVGAGI. Trimming removed 4 bases from V and 3 bases from J; junction bases left unmatched: 9. The CDR3 covers 15 residues. The CDR3: CASSFSGGMVYEQYF. The DNA of the CDR3 is TGTGCCAGCAGTTTCTCAGGGGGAATGGTCTACGAGCAGTACTTC.

The genes are TRBV6-4 and TRBJ1-1; 8 positions match TRBD1. Germline CDR1 MRHNA, CDR2 SNTAGT. The ends lost 4 bases at V and 2 bases at J; junction bases unmatched: 6. The CDR3 extends over 15 amino acids. The CDR3 DNA reads TGTGCCAGCAGTGCCGGACAGGGCCCTAACACTGAAGCTTTCTTT. It is translated as CASSAGQGPNTEAFF.

This chain uses TRBV19 with TRBJ2-7, with 10 nucleotides matching TRBD1. Trimming at V came to 4 bases and at J to 2 bases, leaving 2 bases not matched to a gene. Per germline, CDR1 LNHDA and CDR2 SQIVND (reference sequence). CDR3 size: 14 residues. The CDR3 is CASSTDRGPYEQYF. The DNA for the CDR3 is TGTGCCAGTAGTACAGACAGGGGGCCCTACGAGCAGTACTTC.